The 23 T cell receptor beta chains listed next were all sequenced from one sample in a study of T cell repertoires in cytomegalovirus infection. These receptors' antigens are unknown. Each CDR3 protein is one row after TCRdb ran MiXCR on the reads. The repertoire holds approximately 770,000 distinct CDR3 sequences, with around 29% as singletons. Sequenced material: cultured CD8+ T cells from PBMCs, taken from culture after CMV antigen stimulation. The source is a human donor in good health (CMV status not recorded). Some clones in this sample may be carry-over from other donors' samples.

The table lists this clonotype with many counts. The chain couples TRBV19 to TRBJ2-7; 7 nucleotides agree with TRBD1. V gave up 6 bases and J gave up 2 bases; unmatched junction bases: 4. The germline V gene has CDR1 LNHDA and CDR2 SQIVND (reference sequence). CDR3 length: 13 residues. This CDR3 reads CASSVGQAYEQYF. CDR3 DNA: TGTGCCAGTAGCGTAGGACAGGCCTACGAGCAGTACTTC.

There are a few counts of this clonotype. J is TRBJ2-2 and V is TRBV5-5; perhaps TRBD2 as D (5 bases). The CDR3 length is 16 residues. Germline assignment: CDR1 SGHKS and CDR2 YYEKEE (reference sequence). Trimming pared 0 bases from V and 1 base from J, leaving 10 bases between. The CDR3 loop reads CASSLDWGENTGELFF. In DNA, the CDR3 is TGTGCCAGCAGCTTGGATTGGGGAGAGAACACCGGGGAGCTGTTTTTT.

This clonotype was detected many times. The genes are TRBV7-6 and TRBJ2-7; D remains unclear. The CDR3 is 13 amino acids. V lost 5 bases and J 2 bases, leaving 10 bases between the germline ends. The germline V gene encodes CDR1 SGHVS and CDR2 FNYEAQ. CDR3 DNA sequence: TGTGCCAGCAGCCCCGAGGCCACCTACGAGCAGTACTTC. It codes for CASSPEATYEQYF.

The V and J genes are TRBV6-5 and TRBJ2-5; 8 bases line up with TRBD1. Unmatched junction bases numbered 12, after V lost 2 bases and J lost 4 bases. This CDR3 is 17 amino acids long. CDR1 and CDR2 (germline): MNHEY, SVGAGI. CDR3 in amino acids: CASSYPGQEWSRETQYF. As DNA, the CDR3 is TGTGCCAGCAGTTACCCGGGACAGGAGTGGAGCCGAGAGACCCAGTACTTC.

The gene calls are TRBV12-3 or TRBV12-4 and TRBJ1-2; 7 bases line up with TRBD1. Trimming cost V 3 bases and J 3 bases; bases outside gene matches: 16. The length of the CDR3 is 18 residues. The DNA of the CDR3 is TGTGCCAGCAGTTTTTCCTACAGGGGACAATACCAATACTATGGCTACACCTTC. Its translation is CASSFSYRGQYQYYGYTF.

The chain combines TRBV12-5 with TRBJ2-1, with 10 bases identical to TRBD1. The CDR3 sequence is 14 residues long. With 4 bases clipped from V and 10 bases from J, the junction kept 7 bases outside the gene matches. Germline values: CDR1 LGHNT, CDR2 FRNRAP. The CDR3 DNA follows: TGTGCTAGTGGTTCGGGACAGGGGATCCCGGAGCAGTTCTTC. Its translation: CASGSGQGIPEQFF.

This clonotype was detected only a few times. This chain links TRBV24-1 with TRBJ1-4, with 8 nucleotides matching TRBD1. The V gene's germline CDR1 is KGHDR and CDR2 SFDVKD. The CDR3 spans 13 residues. The V segment lost 9 bases and the J segment 10 bases; nucleotides outside the gene matches: 9. The DNA for the CDR3 is TGTGCCACCGGACGACAGGGGAAGGGAAAACTGTTTTTT. It codes for CATGRQGKGKLFF.

This clonotype has just one count. Since a much larger clone is just one base distant, this may be a read error. This sequence joins TRBV7-2 and TRBJ2-5, with 13 bases identical to TRBD2. V lost 5 bases to trimming and J lost 5 bases; unmatched junction nucleotides: 8. This CDR3 is 16 amino acids long. Germline V lookup: CDR1 SGHTA, CDR2 FQGNSA. The CDR3 region is CASSPSLAGGKETQYF. The CDR3 DNA sequence: TGTGCCAGCAGCCCCTCACTAGCGGGGGGGAAGGAGACCCAGTACTTC.

This sequence joins TRBV6-1 and TRBJ1-1, with no clear D. Trimming removed 5 bases from V and 8 bases from J, with 12 bases in between. The CDR3 has 12 residues. Germline assignment: CDR1 MNHNS and CDR2 SASEGT. CDR3 protein: CASSTSEGEAFF. The CDR3 coding sequence is TGTGCCAGCAGTACCAGTGAAGGAGAAGCTTTCTTT.

Only a few counts were recorded for this clonotype. The rearrangement uses TRBV7-6 and TRBJ2-1; 10 bases fit TRBD2. The CDR3 consists of 18 residues. Trimming at V came to 5 bases and at J to 4 bases, leaving 14 bases not matched to a gene. CDR1 and CDR2 (germline): SGHVS, FNYEAQ. For the CDR3, the DNA is TGTGCCAGCAGCCCTTACCCGGCTGTAGCGGGGGGTTACAATGAGCAGTTCTTC. It encodes CASSPYPAVAGGYNEQFF. Variable domain in full (rest from reference TRBV7-6 and TRBJ2-1): GAGVSQSPRYKVTKRGQDVALRCDPISGHVSLYWYRQALGQGPEFLTYFNYEAQQDKSGLPNDRFSAERPEGSISTLTIQRTEQRDSAMYRCASSPYPAVAGGYNEQFFGPGTRLTVL.

The chain couples TRBV5-6 to TRBJ1-1; D possibly corresponds to TRBD1 (5 bases). Germline V gene lookup returns CDR1 SGHDT and CDR2 YYEEEE. Trimming removed 0 bases at V and 3 bases at J, with 15 bases between. This CDR3 is 16 amino acids long. This CDR3 reads CASSLAQGREDTEAFF. CDR3 DNA: TGTGCCAGCAGCTTGGCCCAGGGCAGGGAGGACACTGAAGCTTTCTTT.

This clonotype was counted a few times. The rearrangement links TRBV7-9 to TRBJ1-6, with 9 positions matching TRBD1. Trimming took 0 bases from V and 10 from J; bases not matched to a gene: 7. The CDR3 has 16 amino acids. CDR1 is SEHNR, CDR2 FQNEAQ, per germline (reference sequence). Here the CDR3 DNA reads TGTGCCAGCAGCTTAGCGGGGGACAGGGTAGGGTCACCCCTCCACTTT. This codes for CASSLAGDRVGSPLHF.

The V gene is TRBV4-1, the J gene TRBJ2-3; a possible D gene is TRBD2 (6 bases). Germline CDR1 is MGHRA and CDR2 is YSYEKL. This CDR3 is built from 15 residues. V lost 1 base, J lost 2 bases, and 10 bases lay in between. CDR3 loop: CASSQAGTFTDTQYF. CDR3 nucleotide sequence: TGCGCCAGCAGCCAAGCTGGGACTTTCACAGATACGCAGTATTTT.

This clonotype appeared a few times. The rearrangement uses TRBV10-3 and TRBJ2-7, with a possible D match to TRBD2 (6 bases). Germline lookup yields CDR1 ENHRY and CDR2 SYGVKD. The CDR3 extends over 15 amino acids. The V end lost 5 bases, the J end lost 5 bases, and 19 bases lay between the germline ends. The CDR3 sequence is CAISPRRDLGNEQYV. The CDR3 DNA follows: TGTGCCATCAGTCCACGGAGGGACTTGGGGAACGAGCAGTACGTC.

V usage is TRBV28 and J usage is TRBJ1-5, with 7 bases fitting TRBD1. CDR1 and CDR2 from the germline V gene are MDHEN and SYDVKM. The CDR3 spans 15 residues. Losses at the gene ends were 5 bases for V and 8 bases for J; bases not matched to a gene: 12. The CDR3 bases are TGTGCCAGCAGTATACCAGGGGGGGTTATGGAGCCCCAGCATTTT. This gives the protein CASSIPGGVMEPQHF.

V is TRBV6-1 and J is TRBJ1-6; tentative D call: TRBD1 (5 bases). The CDR3 has 12 residues. Germline V gene data show CDR1 as MNHNS and CDR2 as SASEGT. The V end was cut by 6 bases, the J end by 14 bases, with 14 bases between. The chain's CDR3 is CASRTASPSLHF. The CDR3 DNA reads as TGTGCCAGCAGGACAGCCAGTCCATCCCTCCACTTT.

This sequence joins TRBV20-1 and TRBJ1-5, with 8 bases identical to TRBD1. CDR3 size: 14 residues. The J segment lost 8 bases and the V segment lost 1 base, leaving 7 bases of the junction unmatched. Germline V gene data show CDR1 as DFQATT and CDR2 as SNEGSKA (reference sequence). In DNA form, the CDR3 reads TGCAGTGCTAGAGGTCCAGGGGGCATTAAGCCCCAGCATTTT. Protein sequence: CSARGPGGIKPQHF.

The V and J genes are TRBV12-5 and TRBJ2-7, with D maybe TRBD1 (6 bases). The germline V gene has CDR1 LGHNT and CDR2 FRNRAP. This CDR3 is 12 amino acids long. Trimming stripped 10 bases from V and 4 bases from J, with 14 bases between. The CDR3 loop is CATARGGYEQYF. The DNA of the CDR3 is TGTGCTACCGCTCGAGGGGGATACGAGCAGTACTTC.

This clonotype was picked up a small number of times. The chain recombines TRBV27 with TRBJ1-5; D is uncertain. CDR1 and CDR2 (germline): MNHEY, SMNVEV (reference sequence). The V and J ends lost 6 bases and 6 bases respectively, with 15 bases between them. This CDR3 is built from 14 residues. CDR3 loop: CASSLTGRLQPQHF. In DNA form, the CDR3 reads TGTGCCAGCAGCTTAACCGGCCGGCTTCAGCCCCAGCATTTT.

The chain employs TRBV7-9 and TRBJ1-6, with D uncertain. From germline, CDR1 is SEHNR and CDR2 FQNEAQ (reference sequence). Trimming pared 7 bases from V and 1 base from J, leaving 17 bases between. The CDR3 length is 17 residues. CDR3: CASTSLVGSSYNSPLHF. CDR3 in DNA: TGTGCCAGCACCTCGTTAGTCGGGAGTTCCTATAATTCACCCCTCCACTTT.

This clonotype showed up just once. The chain carries TRBV5-1 and TRBJ1-1; maybe TRBD1 (6 bases). Trimming pared 5 bases from V and 2 bases from J, leaving 13 bases between. This CDR3 has 14 residues. From germline, CDR1 is SGHRS and CDR2 YFSETQ. The CDR3, as DNA: TGCGCCAGCAGACCAGGGGATAAAAACACTGAAGCTTTCTTT. This gives the protein CASRPGDKNTEAFF.

This clonotype was seen a handful of times. This rearrangement joins TRBV2 to TRBJ1-5, with 7 bases fitting TRBD1. The CDR3 is 15 amino acids. After removal of 3 bases from V and 3 bases from J, the junction contained 5 bases not matched to a gene. The germline gives CDR1 SNHLY, CDR2 FYNNEI. In DNA form, the CDR3 reads TGTGCCAGCAGTGAGACAGGGAGCGCCAATCAGCCCCAGCATTTT. Translation: CASSETGSANQPQHF.

The chain links TRBV12-3 or TRBV12-4 to TRBJ2-7; maybe TRBD2 (6 bases). V shed 8 bases and J shed 6 bases, with 17 bases lying between them. This CDR3 is built from 13 residues. DNA of the CDR3: TGTGCCAGCGGAAGCGGAGGGGAGGTCGAGCAGTACTTC. It is translated as CASGSGGEVEQYF.